The T cell receptor (beta chain) under discussion was sequenced for a study of post-analysis software for immune sequencing data. Overall study results and limits: Four or five TRBV segments, including TRBV5-6, TRBV5-1 and TRBV20-1, were more frequent in patients than controls.

Concerning this clonotype: As yet, its antigen is unknown.

Unique-molecular-identifier-tagged TCR beta cDNA libraries were used. MiXCR, applied by TCRdb to the PCR reads, yields one record per CDR3 protein. The top ten clones hold 4.5% to 7.5% of a sample with about 570,000 distinct CDR3 sequences, 34% of them seen once. The CDR3 is 15 amino acids. Germline V gene lookup returns CDR1 MDHEN and CDR2 SYDVKM. V shed 5 bases and J shed 2 bases, with 13 bases lying between them. What was sequenced was blood. This sequence joins TRBV28 and TRBJ1-5; D may be TRBD1 (5 bases). This TCR was sampled from a girl between 2 and 17 years old with multiple sclerosis. The CDR3 here is CASSARGRGNQPQHF. CDR3 DNA sequence: TGTGCCAGCAGTGCCCGGGGGAGGGGCAATCAGCCCCAGCATTTT.